Listed here is a single T cell receptor beta chain. This clonotype was picked up one time. Its cognate antigen has yet to be identified. Base qualities are not provided; no much larger clone lies one nucleotide away. A lone read gives weak evidence. For CDR1 and CDR2, the germline V gene lists MNHEY and SVGAGI. V is reduced by 3 bases and J by 6 bases, leaving a spacing of 9 bases between them. The CDR3 goes from the cysteine to the phenylalanine over 13 residues. Only the CDR3 DNA stays, 39 bases, in frame from base 1. RNA from unsorted whole blood was extracted with TRIzol reagent, and germline DNA was obtained with the DNeasy Blood & Tissue kit. Patients had chronic HBV infection and were treatment-naive at sampling. Before surgery, around 4 milliliters of peripheral blood were drawn into K2EDTA tubes. Starting from 500 to 650 ng total RNA, TCRbeta-specific cDNA was produced by reverse transcription with a constant-region primer and ProtoScript II reverse transcriptase. The TCRbeta libraries were prepared through three rounds of nested multiplex PCR following a slightly modified ARM-PCR procedure. Multiplex TRBV1-TRBV30 forward primers and a Cbeta reverse primer were used in the first two PCR rounds, each of which was run for around 9 cycles. Sample barcodes and Illumina adapters were attached in a final 25-cycle PCR using Deep VentR polymerase. Before sequencing, amplicons of 200-500 bp were purified from gel using a QIAquick gel extraction kit. An Illumina HiSeq 2500 was used to sequence the TCRbeta amplicons, generating 250-bp paired-end reads. The original pipeline was this. To recover full CDR3 sequences, reads were quality-trimmed using Trimmomatic v0.33 and paired reads were then merged using FLASH v1.2.11. V, D and J germline segments were assigned to the rearranged TCRbeta sequences using MiGEC v1.2.1b. Clonotype statistics and Shannon-Wiener diversity indices were calculated with VDJtools v1.0.0. To reduce sampling bias, subsequent analyses other than the diversity analysis used only the 250 most abundant clonotypes in each sample. Clones were called with MiXCR by TCRdb after fastp trimmed the public reads at Q25, and only in-frame beta chains were retained. Identical CDR3 proteins give one entry, which carries the most common genes and DNA. It is TCRdb's table, rather than the study itself, that gives the V and J calls and clone size. The table for this sample lists about 310,000 distinct CDR3 sequences; around three fifths of them were counted only once. The ten largest account for about 15% of the sample.

The data derive from a study of tumor-infiltrating lymphocytes in primary liver carcinoma (dated by TCRdb to about 2017). About the full investigation: Between late 2015 and March 2016, roughly five patients in China with histopathologically diagnosed primary liver carcinoma had their tumors surgically resected. The five patients, three men and two women aged 30 to 69 years, had hepatocellular carcinoma (four) or combined HCC and intrahepatic cholangiocarcinoma (one). Tumors of the five patients were stage T1-T3 N0M0 with maximum diameters of 4.2 to 10 cm. Roughly 3.65 to 7.13 million productive TCRbeta reads were obtained per sample, and no significant difference in read depth was found between tissue types. Across five regions of each liver tumor, along with adjacent normal tissue and blood, the study brought together TCRbeta repertoire sequencing, expression microarrays and whole-exome sequencing. A total of 35 or so specimens from 5 patients underwent TCRbeta repertoire sequencing, comprising 25 tumor regions, 5 adjacent noncancerous liver tissues and 5 peripheral blood samples. High reproducibility was observed for the technical replicate repertoires, with mean shared-clone rates approximately 0.9 and correlation coefficients above 0.95. Overall study outcomes, separate from this receptor: The study included only 4 to 6 patients, and the authors note findings should be validated in a larger study. A significantly larger repertoire fraction was made up by the top 250 clones in tumors than in blood (p = 0.039). Repertoire overlap was found to be higher between tumor regions (mean approximately 35%) than between tumor-adjacent (roughly 17%) or tumor-blood (14%) pairs, consistent with antigen-driven expansion. Only the TCR beta chain was sequenced, which likely underestimates true repertoire diversity because unpaired alpha chains were not captured. Since the samples were bulk and unsorted, there was no way to compare CD4+ and CD8+ T cell repertoires.

Sequencing was carried out using peripheral blood. The chain is made from TRBV6-5 and TRBJ2-1; the D gene remains uncertain. This TCR came from a woman between 25 and 40 years old with primary liver carcinoma and hepatitis B virus infection. This receptor has the CDR3 CASSYIYSNEQFF. The base sequence is TGTGCCAGCAGTTATATCTATTCCAATGAGCAGTTCTTC.